These T cell receptor beta chains were read from a single sample in a study of shared clonotypes between healthy human individuals. Here immunoSEQ multiplex PCR was the method, and the copy in TCRdb shows in-frame clones only, minus some. The sample includes about 2.4 million clones, more than 85% of them seen just once. The specimen was naive CD4+ T cells from PBMCs. These receptors were taken from a man younger than 35 in good health. Some clones in this sample may be carry-over from other donors' samples. Each CDR3 is given with its conserved first and last residue. The D gene is left open where the match is weak. A row's size may be missing; if present it is once, few, many or a size class.

D gene: TRBD1
clone size: NA
J gene: TRBJ1-2
V gene: TRBV7-3
CDR3 DNA: TGTGCCAGCAGCGCAGGGGGCGAGTCTAACTATGGCTACACCTTC
CDR3 protein: CASSAGGESNYGYTF

D gene: TRBD1
clone size: NA
J gene: TRBJ1-2
V gene: TRBV28
CDR3 DNA: TGTGCCAGCAGTTTATCCATGGGGGCGCGACAGGGGCCCGGGAGTGGCTACACCTTC
CDR3 protein: CASSLSMGARQGPGSGYTF

D gene: TRBD1
clone size: NA
J gene: TRBJ1-6
V gene: TRBV7-9
CDR3 DNA: TGTGCCAGCAGCTCATCAGGACAGGGCAATTCACCCCTCCACTTT
CDR3 protein: CASSSSGQGNSPLHF

D gene: TRBD2
clone size: once
J gene: TRBJ2-5
V gene: TRBV25-1
CDR3 DNA: TGTGCCAGCAGCCATGGACTAGCGGGAGAAGAGACCCAGTACTTC
CDR3 protein: CASSHGLAGEETQYF

D gene: NA
clone size: once
J gene: TRBJ2-7
V gene: TRBV6-5
CDR3 DNA: TGTGCCAGCAGTTACGGGCGGGGGCCCTACGAGCAGTACTTC
CDR3 protein: CASSYGRGPYEQYF

D gene: NA
clone size: NA
J gene: TRBJ2-3
V gene: TRBV9
CDR3 DNA: TGTGCCAGCAGCCCAGGGGGCGGGAGGGCCGCAGATACGCAGTATTTT
CDR3 protein: CASSPGGGRAADTQYF

D gene: TRBD1
clone size: NA
J gene: TRBJ2-7
V gene: TRBV15
CDR3 DNA: TGTGCCACCAGCAGAGGACAGGGGGCGTACGAGCAGTACTTC
CDR3 protein: CATSRGQGAYEQYF

D gene: NA
clone size: NA
J gene: TRBJ2-1
V gene: TRBV7-9
CDR3 DNA: TGTGCCAGCAGCCGGACCTCGGGGTACAATGAGCAGTTCTTC
CDR3 protein: CASSRTSGYNEQFF

D gene: NA
clone size: once
J gene: TRBJ1-2
V gene: TRBV21-1
CDR3 DNA: TGTGCCAGCAGCCTTTACCGGGGGAACTATGGCTACACCTTC
CDR3 protein: CASSLYRGNYGYTF

D gene: NA
clone size: once
J gene: TRBJ1-1
V gene: TRBV7-3
CDR3 DNA: TGTGCCAGCAGCTTAATAGGCCGGGGGCGTGAAACTGAAGCTTTCTTT
CDR3 protein: CASSLIGRGRETEAFF

D gene: TRBD2
clone size: NA
J gene: TRBJ2-1
V gene: TRBV25-1
CDR3 DNA: TGTGCCAGCAGTGAATGGCTAGCGGGAGCGCCGTTCTTC
CDR3 protein: CASSEWLAGAPFF

D gene: TRBD2
clone size: NA
J gene: TRBJ2-1
V gene: TRBV5-1
CDR3 DNA: TGCGCCAGCAGCCCTATAGCGGGAGGCCGGGAGCAGTTCTTC
CDR3 protein: CASSPIAGGREQFF

D gene: NA
clone size: NA
J gene: TRBJ1-4
V gene: TRBV5-1
CDR3 DNA: TGCGCCAGCAGCCGAGGGGGTGCAACTAATGAAAAACTGTTTTTT
CDR3 protein: CASSRGGATNEKLFF

D gene: NA
clone size: NA
J gene: TRBJ1-2
V gene: TRBV18
CDR3 DNA: TGTGCCAGCTCACCTCCTGAGGCAGGCCACTATGGCTACACCTTC
CDR3 protein: CASSPPEAGHYGYTF

D gene: NA
clone size: NA
J gene: TRBJ2-2
V gene: TRBV15
CDR3 DNA: TGTGCCACCGCGGAGGCAGTATCGAACACCGGGGAGCTGTTTTTT
CDR3 protein: CATAEAVSNTGELFF

D gene: NA
clone size: NA
J gene: TRBJ2-7
V gene: TRBV9
CDR3 DNA: TGTGCCAGCAGCGTAGACCCTCAGGGGTTCGGGCAGTACTTC
CDR3 protein: CASSVDPQGFGQYF

D gene: TRBD2
clone size: NA
J gene: TRBJ2-3
V gene: TRBV7-8
CDR3 DNA: TGTGCCAGCAGCGCCCGGGCTAGCGGGGCGGGCACAGATACGCAGTATTTT
CDR3 protein: CASSARASGAGTDTQYF

D gene: NA
clone size: NA
J gene: TRBJ2-2
V gene: TRBV7-3
CDR3 DNA: TGTGCCAGCAGCCCTCGGACAAGGTACGTCGTGGAGGCCGGGGAGCTGTTTTTT
CDR3 protein: CASSPRTRYVVEAGELFF

D gene: NA
clone size: NA
J gene: TRBJ2-5
V gene: TRBV5-1
CDR3 DNA: TGCGCCAGCAGCTCAGGTCTACGGACCCAGTACTTC
CDR3 protein: CASSSGLRTQYF